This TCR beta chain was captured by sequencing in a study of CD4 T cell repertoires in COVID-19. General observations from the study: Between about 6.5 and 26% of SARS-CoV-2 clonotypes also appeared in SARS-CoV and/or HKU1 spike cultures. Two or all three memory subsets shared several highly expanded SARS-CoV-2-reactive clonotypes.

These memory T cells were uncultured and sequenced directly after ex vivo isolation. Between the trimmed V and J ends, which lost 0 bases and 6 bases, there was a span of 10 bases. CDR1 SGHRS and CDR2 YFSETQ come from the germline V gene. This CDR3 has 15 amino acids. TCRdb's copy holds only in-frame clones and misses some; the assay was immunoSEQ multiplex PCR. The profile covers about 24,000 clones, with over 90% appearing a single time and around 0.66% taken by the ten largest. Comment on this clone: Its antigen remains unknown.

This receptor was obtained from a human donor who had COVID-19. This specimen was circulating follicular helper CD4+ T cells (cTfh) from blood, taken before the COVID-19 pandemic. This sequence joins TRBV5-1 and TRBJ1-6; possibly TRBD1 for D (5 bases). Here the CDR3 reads CASSLGQGPNSPLHF. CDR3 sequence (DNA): TGCGCCAGCAGCTTGGGGCAGGGCCCTAATTCACCCCTCCACTTT.